The 30 T cell receptor beta chains below all came from one sample that was sequenced in a study of CD8 T cells in ankylosing spondylitis. Findings of the study overall: Apparently characteristic of ankylosing spondylitis blood was a TCR beta motif (eight highly homologous variants).

Their antigen targets remain unknown. In TCRdb, the 5' RACE reads were re-called with MiXCR into one record per CDR3 protein. The table includes approximately 440,000 distinct CDR3 sequences, 15% to 20% detected once. Sequenced input: blood, either unsorted or a sorted T cell fraction (not recorded which). The source is a male donor with ankylosing spondylitis.

The rearrangement uses TRBV30 and TRBJ1-3; D gene uncertain. Germline V gives CDR1 GTSNPN, CDR2 SVGIG (reference sequence). The CDR3 loop spans 12 amino acids. V was shortened by 0 bases and J by 6 bases, with 6 bases between the two germline ends. The CDR3 DNA sequence: TGTGCCTGGAGTGTTCGTAAAAACACCATATATTTT. This codes for CAWSVRKNTIYF.

This clonotype showed up just once. Mismatch with germline at one junction end may stem from a read error. The chain couples TRBV4-2 to TRBJ2-2, with D tentatively TRBD1 (6 bases). This CDR3 is built from 17 residues. Germline V gene data show CDR1 as LGHNA and CDR2 as YNFKEQ. CDR3 nucleotide sequence: TGTGCCAGCAGCCAAGAACAGGGAGCCGCGAACACCGGGCAGCTGTTTTTT. Its translation: CASSQEQGAANTGQLFF.

The rearrangement joins TRBV30 to TRBJ1-5; TRBD1 is a possible D gene (5 bases). CDR3 length equals 13 residues. V gave up 2 bases and J gave up 9 bases, with 14 bases separating them. Germline loops: CDR1 GTSNPN, CDR2 SVGIG (reference sequence). CDR3 DNA sequence: TGTGCCTGGAGTTCGGGGTCCGGGGGGCCCCAGCATTTT. It is translated as CAWSSGSGGPQHF.

The table lists this clonotype with many counts. The rearrangement joins TRBV12-3 or TRBV12-4 to TRBJ2-5; 7 positions match TRBD2. The CDR3 runs to 16 residues. The trim removed 5 bases at V and 2 bases at J, leaving 11 bases unmatched. CDR3 in DNA: TGTGCCAGCAGTAAGGCCGTGAAGCGGGGACAAGAGACCCAGTACTTC. Translating gives CASSKAVKRGQETQYF.

This clonotype was observed a handful of times. The gene calls are TRBV29-1 and TRBJ2-5, with a weak D call TRBD2 (5 bases). The V gene lost 2 bases and the J gene lost 2 bases, with 6 bases spanning the gap. The germline gives CDR1 SQVTM, CDR2 ANQGSEA. The CDR3 extends over 12 amino acids. CDR3 bases: TGCAGCGTTGAACGGGATCAAGAGACCCAGTACTTC. It is translated as CSVERDQETQYF.

DNA of the CDR3: TGCAGTGCTAGAGAACTAGCGGGGGGTGAAAACATTCAGTACTTC. This gives the protein CSARELAGGENIQYF. V usage is TRBV20-1 and J usage is TRBJ2-4; 12 bases match TRBD2. CDR1 DFQATT and CDR2 SNEGSKA come from the germline V gene (reference sequence). Trimming took 0 bases from V and 5 from J; bases not matched to a gene: 2. This CDR3 is built from 15 residues.

This chain links TRBV4-2 with TRBJ2-2; possible D gene TRBD1, 5 bases. Germline lookup yields CDR1 LGHNA and CDR2 YNFKEQ. The V and J ends lost 0 bases and 1 base respectively, with 12 bases between them. This CDR3 contains 17 residues. The CDR3 nucleotides read TGTGCCAGCAGCCAAGACGTTCCAGGGCGGAACACCGGGGAGCTGTTTTTT. It encodes CASSQDVPGRNTGELFF.

This chain connects TRBV3-1 to TRBJ2-2; TRBD1 aligns across 7 bases. The length of the CDR3 is 16 residues. The V gene's germline CDR1 is LGHDT and CDR2 YNNKEL (reference sequence). The trim removed 4 bases at V and 4 bases at J, leaving 9 bases unmatched. CDR3 sequence reads: CASSRRQGDGTGELFF. The CDR3 DNA sequence: TGTGCCAGCAGCCGCCGACAGGGAGACGGCACCGGGGAGCTGTTTTTT.

This clonotype has only a few counts. The chain combines TRBV7-9 with TRBJ1-1, with D uncertain. Germline CDR1 and CDR2: SEHNR and FQNEAQ (reference sequence). There are 13 residues in the CDR3. V dropped 2 bases and J dropped 4 bases, with 8 bases sitting between them. CDR3 coding DNA: TGTGCCAGCAGCTTAAAGTGGGCCACTGAAGCTTTCTTT. This encodes CASSLKWATEAFF.

The chain combines TRBV4-3 with TRBJ2-1; 9 bases agree with TRBD1. There are 16 residues in the CDR3. Germline CDR1 reads LGHNA; CDR2 reads YSLEER. The ends lost 0 bases at V and 10 bases at J; junction bases unmatched: 10. The CDR3 bases are TGCGCCAGCAGCCAAGAAGCGACAGGGGGAATTCGGGAGCAGTTCTTC. This codes for CASSQEATGGIREQFF.

Only a few counts were recorded for this clonotype. The V gene is TRBV3-1, the J gene TRBJ1-2, with unresolved D. Trimming pared 4 bases from V and 4 bases from J, leaving 10 bases between. The CDR3 sequence is 13 residues long. Germline V gives CDR1 LGHDT, CDR2 YNNKEL (reference sequence). The CDR3 DNA reads TGTGCCAGCAGCCGCACAGTGTCCTATGGCTACACCTTC. This encodes CASSRTVSYGYTF. The variable domain in full, completed from reference TRBV3-1 and TRBJ1-2, reads DTAVSQTPKYLVTQMGNDKSIKCEQNLGHDTMYWYKQDSKKFLKIMFSYNNKELIINETVPNRFSPKSPDKAHLNLHINSLELGDSAVYFCASSRTVSYGYTFGSGTRLTVV.

This clonotype has at least ten counts. The chain recombines TRBV24-1 with TRBJ2-1; D uncertain. Trimming pared 4 bases from V and 8 bases from J, leaving 11 bases between. The CDR3 consists of 13 residues. Looked up from germline, CDR1 is KGHDR and CDR2 is SFDVKD. The CDR3 nucleotides are TGTGCCACCAGTGACAATAACTATGATGAGCAGTTCTTC. Translation: CATSDNNYDEQFF.

In this sample, this clonotype turned up a few times. The CDR3 spells CAWSWGGTIYF. Here the CDR3 DNA reads TGTGCCTGGAGTTGGGGAGGCACCATATATTTT. The chain employs TRBV30 and TRBJ1-3; unclear D gene. The CDR3 extends over 11 amino acids. V lost 2 bases to trimming and J lost 9 bases, with 8 bases between them. Looked up from germline, CDR1 is GTSNPN and CDR2 is SVGIG (reference sequence).

The chain is built from TRBV20-1 and TRBJ1-5; D possibly corresponds to TRBD1 (5 bases). Trimming stripped 5 bases from V and 2 bases from J, with 16 bases between. The CDR3 runs 15 residues. In germline, CDR1 is DFQATT, CDR2 SNEGSKA (reference sequence). CDR3 DNA sequence: TGCAGTGCTTGGGACGGCGGCCTTGGCAATCAGCCCCAGCATTTT. It codes for CSAWDGGLGNQPQHF.

CDR3 in DNA: TGTGCCAGCAGCGCCCGGAGAGAGACCCAGTACTTC. This sequence encodes CASSARRETQYF. This chain connects TRBV7-2 to TRBJ2-5; the D is unclear. CDR1 SGHTA and CDR2 FQGNSA come from the germline V gene. The CDR3 runs 12 residues. V was clipped by 5 bases and J by 4 bases, with 8 bases between them.

This clonotype was detected only a few times. The V call is TRBV29-1, the J call TRBJ1-1; no firm D call. Deletions cut 7 bases from V and 1 base from J, with 13 bases between. The CDR3 sequence is 13 residues long. CDR1 is SQVTM and CDR2 is ANQGSEA in the germline V gene. CDR3 loop: CSAPGAKNTEAFF. In DNA form, the CDR3 reads TGCAGCGCCCCGGGAGCCAAGAACACTGAAGCTTTCTTT. The whole variable domain, filled in from reference TRBV29-1 and TRBJ1-1, reads SAVISQKPSRDICQRGTSLTIQCQVDSQVTMMFWYRQQPGQSLTLIATANQGSEATYESGFVIDKFPISRPNLTFSTLTVSNMSPEDSSIYLCSAPGAKNTEAFFGQGTRLTVV.

The chain couples TRBV2 to TRBJ2-1; no clear D. This CDR3 has 12 amino acids. Germline CDR1 SNHLY, CDR2 FYNNEI. V lost 7 bases, J lost 8 bases, and 12 bases lay in between. This chain's CDR3 is CASNQLIHEQFF. DNA for the CDR3: TGTGCCAGCAACCAACTGATACATGAGCAGTTCTTC.

This clonotype appeared a few times. The chain employs TRBV5-1 and TRBJ1-1, with 7 bases fitting TRBD1. The V segment lost 0 bases and the J segment 0 bases; nucleotides outside the gene matches: 11. This CDR3 is built from 18 residues. In germline, CDR1 is SGHRS, CDR2 YFSETQ. The CDR3 region has the DNA TGCGCCAGCAGCTTGGGGTGGGGGGACAGAAACATGAACACTGAAGCTTTCTTT. The encoded protein is CASSLGWGDRNMNTEAFF.

The chain recombines TRBV20-1 with TRBJ2-3, with 9 positions matching TRBD2. V dropped 0 bases and J dropped 5; count of bases not matched to a gene: 3. In germline, CDR1 is DFQATT, CDR2 SNEGSKA (reference sequence). CDR3 length equals 14 residues. For the CDR3, the DNA is TGCAGTGCTAGAGAAAGCGGGAGGCGAGATACGCAGTATTTT. It yields the protein CSARESGRRDTQYF.

This clonotype appeared many times. V usage is TRBV5-1 and J usage is TRBJ2-4; D is perhaps TRBD1 (6 bases). Germline V gene lookup returns CDR1 SGHRS and CDR2 YFSETQ. V was clipped by 4 bases and J by 0 bases, with 11 bases between them. This CDR3 has 15 amino acids. The CDR3 is CASSPGQLAKNIQYF. CDR3 DNA sequence: TGCGCCAGCAGCCCCGGACAGCTAGCCAAAAACATTCAGTACTTC.

This clonotype was detected only a few times. The chain has TRBV11-3 and TRBJ2-3, with D maybe TRBD1 (6 bases). The CDR3 is 16 residues long. Germline V gives CDR1 SGHNT, CDR2 YENEEA. V lost 0 bases to trimming and J lost 2 bases, with 12 bases between them. CDR3 coding DNA: TGTGCCAGCAGCTTAGAGGGTCTGGGGGCCACAGATACGCAGTATTTT. This sequence encodes CASSLEGLGATDTQYF.

The V gene is TRBV28, the J gene TRBJ1-1, with D possibly being TRBD1 (6 bases). Trimming removed 6 bases from V and 3 bases from J, with 8 bases in between. The CDR3 covers 12 residues. CDR1 and CDR2 from the germline V gene are MDHEN and SYDVKM. CDR3 loop: CASRDRHTEAFF. CDR3 DNA sequence: TGTGCCAGCAGGGACAGACACACTGAAGCTTTCTTT.

The genes are TRBV4-3 and TRBJ2-7; D possibly corresponds to TRBD2 (7 bases). Per the germline V gene, CDR1 is LGHNA and CDR2 is YSLEER. The length of the CDR3 is 15 residues. V lost 0 bases and J 5 bases, leaving 14 bases between the germline ends. The CDR3 loop reads CASSQDRAGADEQYF. CDR3 DNA sequence: TGCGCCAGCAGCCAAGATCGGGCGGGGGCGGACGAGCAGTACTTC.

The J gene is TRBJ2-3, the V gene TRBV11-2, with 7 bases lining up with TRBD1. Looked up from germline, CDR1 is SGHAT and CDR2 is FQNNGV. The CDR3 length is 15 residues. V lost 0 bases to trimming and J lost 3 bases; unmatched junction nucleotides: 3. The chain's CDR3 is CASSLEGGETDTQYF. Written as DNA, the CDR3 is TGTGCCAGCAGCTTAGAAGGGGGCGAGACAGATACGCAGTATTTT.

This clonotype turned up a few times. V usage is TRBV20-1 and J usage is TRBJ2-1; 8 nucleotides agree with TRBD1. Germline lookup yields CDR1 DFQATT and CDR2 SNEGSKA (reference sequence). The CDR3 runs 14 residues. Trimming cost V 3 bases and J 6 bases; bases outside gene matches: 7. The CDR3 DNA sequence: TGCAGTGCTAGGCGGACGACAGGGGTCAATGAGCAGTTCTTC. It codes for CSARRTTGVNEQFF.

This clonotype was found a few times. J is TRBJ2-3 and V is TRBV4-1; 9 positions agree with TRBD1. CDR3 length equals 17 residues. Looked up from germline, CDR1 is MGHRA and CDR2 is YSYEKL. With 4 bases clipped from V and 4 bases from J, the junction kept 12 bases outside the gene matches. The CDR3 nucleotides are TGCGCCAGCAGCCCGGGGGCGGGACAGGGTTTGTCAGATACGCAGTATTTT. Its protein is CASSPGAGQGLSDTQYF.

This clonotype has just a few counts. V is TRBV6-1 and J is TRBJ2-1; 9 nucleotides line up with TRBD2. The V and J ends lost 5 bases and 8 bases, in that order; junction bases with no gene match: 16. CDR3 size: 17 residues. The V gene's germline CDR1 is MNHNS and CDR2 SASEGT. CDR3 coding DNA: TGTGCCAGCAGTCCCCAAATGTTAGCGGGAGTACTTTATGAGCAGTTCTTC. It translates to CASSPQMLAGVLYEQFF.

This clonotype appeared a few times. The V and J genes are TRBV7-9 and TRBJ1-1; a possible D gene is TRBD1 (5 bases). There are 15 residues in the CDR3. V dropped 1 base and J dropped 1 base, with 10 bases sitting between them. Per germline, CDR1 SEHNR and CDR2 FQNEAQ (reference sequence). CDR3 nucleotides: TGTGCCAGCAGCTTAGAAGGGGCCGCGAACACTGAAGCTTTCTTT. Translated, it gives CASSLEGAANTEAFF. The full variable domain, with the rest looked up from reference TRBV7-9 and TRBJ1-1, is DTGVSQNPRHKITKRGQNVTFRCDPISEHNRLYWYRQTLGQGPEFLTYFQNEAQLEKSRLLSDRFSAERPKGSFSTLEIQRTEQGDSAMYLCASSLEGAANTEAFFGQGTRLTVV.

This clonotype has a handful of counts. The rearrangement links TRBV5-1 to TRBJ2-5; 9 positions match TRBD2. Germline loops: CDR1 SGHRS, CDR2 YFSETQ. With V trimmed by 6 bases and J by 2 bases, 11 bases remained unmatched. The CDR3 extends over 16 amino acids. DNA for the CDR3: TGCGCCAGCACCCCAAGCGGGGGGTGGTTACAAGAGACCCAGTACTTC. Translated: CASTPSGGWLQETQYF. Combining the CDR3 with reference TRBV5-1 and TRBJ2-5 gives the whole variable domain KAGVTQTPRYLIKTRGQQVTLSCSPISGHRSVSWYQQTPGQGLQFLFEYFSETQRNKGNFPGRFSGRQFSNSRSEMNVSTLELGDSALYLCASTPSGGWLQETQYFGPGTRLLVL.

As DNA, the CDR3 is TGCAGCGTTGACGGTACAGCAGGGGAGACCCAGTACTTC. Translation: CSVDGTAGETQYF. The V gene is TRBV29-1, the J gene TRBJ2-5; a weak D match, TRBD1 (5 bases). Trimming stripped 3 bases from V and 5 bases from J, with 13 bases between. Germline-derived CDR1 and CDR2 are SQVTM and ANQGSEA. The CDR3 covers 13 residues.